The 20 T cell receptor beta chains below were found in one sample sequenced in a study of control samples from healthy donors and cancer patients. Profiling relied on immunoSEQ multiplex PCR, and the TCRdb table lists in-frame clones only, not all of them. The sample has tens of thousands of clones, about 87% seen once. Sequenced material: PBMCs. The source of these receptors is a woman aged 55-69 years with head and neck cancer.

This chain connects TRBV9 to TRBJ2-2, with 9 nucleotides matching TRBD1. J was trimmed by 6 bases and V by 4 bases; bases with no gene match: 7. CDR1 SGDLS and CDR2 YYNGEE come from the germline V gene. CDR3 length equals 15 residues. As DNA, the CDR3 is TGTGCCAGCAGCTTATGGACAGGGGTGGCCGGGGAGCTGTTTTTT. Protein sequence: CASSLWTGVAGELFF.

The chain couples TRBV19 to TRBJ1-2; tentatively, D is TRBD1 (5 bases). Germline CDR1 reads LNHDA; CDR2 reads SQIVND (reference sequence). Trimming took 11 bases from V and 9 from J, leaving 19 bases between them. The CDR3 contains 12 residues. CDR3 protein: CASRAQGPRYTF. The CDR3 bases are TGTGCCTCCCGGGCGCAGGGTCCGCGCTACACCTTC.

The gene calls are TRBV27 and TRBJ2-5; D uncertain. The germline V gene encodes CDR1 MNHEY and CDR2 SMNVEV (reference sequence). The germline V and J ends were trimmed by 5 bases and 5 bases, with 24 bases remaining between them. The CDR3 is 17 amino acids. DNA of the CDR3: TGTGCCAGCAGTGATAATAAAAGGGCGCGCGGATACGAGACCCAGTACTTC. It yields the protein CASSDNKRARGYETQYF.

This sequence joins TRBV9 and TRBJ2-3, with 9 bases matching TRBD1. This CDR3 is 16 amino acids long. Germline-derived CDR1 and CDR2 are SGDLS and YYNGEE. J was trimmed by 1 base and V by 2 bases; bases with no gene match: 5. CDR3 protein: CASSVGQGIGTDTQYF. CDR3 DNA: TGTGCCAGCAGCGTCGGACAGGGGATAGGCACAGATACGCAGTATTTT.

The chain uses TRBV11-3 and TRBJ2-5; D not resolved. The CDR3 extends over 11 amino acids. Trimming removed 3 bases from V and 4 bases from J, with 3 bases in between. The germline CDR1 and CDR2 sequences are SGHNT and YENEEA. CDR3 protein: CASSLGETQYF. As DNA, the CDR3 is TGTGCCAGCAGCTTGGGAGAGACCCAGTACTTC. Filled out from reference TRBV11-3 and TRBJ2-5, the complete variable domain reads EAGVVQSPRYKIIEKKQPVAFWCNPISGHNTLYWYLQNLGQGPELLIRYENEEAVDDSQLPKDRFSAERLKGVDSTLKIQPAELGDSAVYLCASSLGETQYFGPGTRLLVL.

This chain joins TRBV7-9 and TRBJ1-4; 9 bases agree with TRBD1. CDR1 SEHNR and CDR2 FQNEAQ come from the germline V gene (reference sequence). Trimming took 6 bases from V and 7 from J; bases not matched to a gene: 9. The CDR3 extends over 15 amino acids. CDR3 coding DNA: TGTGCCAGCAGTTTTACAGGGGGCGCCCGTGAAAAACTGTTTTTT. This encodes CASSFTGGAREKLFF.

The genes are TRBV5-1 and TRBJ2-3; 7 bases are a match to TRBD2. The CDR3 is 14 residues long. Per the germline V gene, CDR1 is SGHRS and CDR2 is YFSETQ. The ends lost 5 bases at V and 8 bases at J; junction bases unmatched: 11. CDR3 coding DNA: TGCGCCAGCAGGTTGATAGCGGGTCAGCCTACGCAGTATTTT. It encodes CASRLIAGQPTQYF.

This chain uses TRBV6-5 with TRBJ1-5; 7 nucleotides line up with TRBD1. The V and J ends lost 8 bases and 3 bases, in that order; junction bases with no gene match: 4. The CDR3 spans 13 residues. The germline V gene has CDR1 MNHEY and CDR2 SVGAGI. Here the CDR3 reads CASLDRVNQPQHF. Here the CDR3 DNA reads TGTGCCAGCCTAGACAGGGTCAATCAGCCCCAGCATTTT.

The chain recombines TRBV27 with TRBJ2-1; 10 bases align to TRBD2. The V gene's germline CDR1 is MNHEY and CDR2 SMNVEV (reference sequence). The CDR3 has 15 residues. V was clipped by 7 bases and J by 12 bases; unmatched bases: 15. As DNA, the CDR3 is TGTGCCAGCAACCCGCGGCTAGCGGGGGCCGGGCGGCAGTTCTTC. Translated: CASNPRLAGAGRQFF.

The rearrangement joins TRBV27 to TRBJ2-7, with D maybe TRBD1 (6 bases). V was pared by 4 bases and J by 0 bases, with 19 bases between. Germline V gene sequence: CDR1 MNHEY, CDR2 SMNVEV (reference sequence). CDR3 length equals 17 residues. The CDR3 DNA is TGTGCCAGCAGTTCCAACCCCCCTAGGGGGTCCTCCTACGAGCAGTACTTC. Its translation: CASSSNPPRGSSYEQYF.

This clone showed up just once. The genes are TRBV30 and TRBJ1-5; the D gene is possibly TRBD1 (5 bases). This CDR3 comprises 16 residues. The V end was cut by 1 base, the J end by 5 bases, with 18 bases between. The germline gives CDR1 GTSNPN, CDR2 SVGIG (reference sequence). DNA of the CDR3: TGTGCCTGGAGTGACCCTAAGGGGCATCAGCATCAGCCCCAGCATTTT. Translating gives CAWSDPKGHQHQPQHF.

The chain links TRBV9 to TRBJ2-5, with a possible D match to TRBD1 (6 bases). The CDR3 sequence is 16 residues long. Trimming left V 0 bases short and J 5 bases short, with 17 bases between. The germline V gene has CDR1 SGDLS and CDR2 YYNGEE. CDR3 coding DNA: TGTGCCAGCAGCGTAGACCCCTTTCAGGGGTTGGAGACCCAGTACTTC. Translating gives CASSVDPFQGLETQYF.

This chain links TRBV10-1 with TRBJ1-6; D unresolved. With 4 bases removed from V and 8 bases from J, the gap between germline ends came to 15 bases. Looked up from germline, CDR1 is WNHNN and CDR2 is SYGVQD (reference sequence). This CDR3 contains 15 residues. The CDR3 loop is CASSVGSHGDSPLHF. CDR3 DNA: TGCGCCAGCAGTGTAGGCAGCCACGGAGATTCACCCCTCCACTTT.

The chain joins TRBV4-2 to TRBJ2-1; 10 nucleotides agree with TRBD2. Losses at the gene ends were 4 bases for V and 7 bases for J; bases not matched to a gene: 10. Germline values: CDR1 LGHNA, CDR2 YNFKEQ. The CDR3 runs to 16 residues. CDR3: CASSPTTSGIRNEQFF. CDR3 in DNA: TGTGCCAGCAGCCCCACCACTAGCGGGATAAGGAATGAGCAGTTCTTC.

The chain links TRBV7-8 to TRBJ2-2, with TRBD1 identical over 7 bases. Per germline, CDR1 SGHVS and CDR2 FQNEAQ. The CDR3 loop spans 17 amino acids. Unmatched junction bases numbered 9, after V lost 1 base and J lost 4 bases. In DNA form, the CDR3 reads TGTGCCAGCAGCTTAGAGGGTGTCAGGGGGAGCACCGGGGAGCTGTTTTTT. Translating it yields CASSLEGVRGSTGELFF.

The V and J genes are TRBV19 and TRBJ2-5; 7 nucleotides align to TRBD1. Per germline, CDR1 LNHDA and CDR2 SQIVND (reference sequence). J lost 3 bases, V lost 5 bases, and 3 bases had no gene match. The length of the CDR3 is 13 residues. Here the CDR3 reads CASSFQGEETQYF. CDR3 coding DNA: TGTGCCAGTAGTTTTCAGGGGGAAGAGACCCAGTACTTC.

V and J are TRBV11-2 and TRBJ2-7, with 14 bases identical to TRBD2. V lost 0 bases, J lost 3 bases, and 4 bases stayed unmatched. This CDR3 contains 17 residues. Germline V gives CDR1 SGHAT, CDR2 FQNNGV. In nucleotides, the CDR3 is TGTGCCAGCAGCTTAGAAGGGGGGACTAGCGGGAGCTACGAGCAGTACTTC. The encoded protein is CASSLEGGTSGSYEQYF.

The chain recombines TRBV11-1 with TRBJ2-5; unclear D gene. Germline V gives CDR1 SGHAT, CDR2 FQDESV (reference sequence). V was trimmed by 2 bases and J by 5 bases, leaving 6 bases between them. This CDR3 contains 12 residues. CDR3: CASSLLRETQYF. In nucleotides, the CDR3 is TGTGCCAGCAGCTTACTCCGGGAGACCCAGTACTTC. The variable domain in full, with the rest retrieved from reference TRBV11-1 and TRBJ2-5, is EAEVAQSPRYKITEKSQAVAFWCDPISGHATLYWYRQILGQGPELLVQFQDESVVDDSQLPKDRFSAERLKGVDSTLKIQPAELGDSAMYLCASSLLRETQYFGPGTRLLVL.

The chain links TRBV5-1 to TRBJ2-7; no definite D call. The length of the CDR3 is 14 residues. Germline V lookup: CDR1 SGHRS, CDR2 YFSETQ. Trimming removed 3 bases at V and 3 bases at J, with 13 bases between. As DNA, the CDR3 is TGCGCCAGCAGCTCGGGCGGTGAATACTACGAGCAGTACTTC. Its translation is CASSSGGEYYEQYF.

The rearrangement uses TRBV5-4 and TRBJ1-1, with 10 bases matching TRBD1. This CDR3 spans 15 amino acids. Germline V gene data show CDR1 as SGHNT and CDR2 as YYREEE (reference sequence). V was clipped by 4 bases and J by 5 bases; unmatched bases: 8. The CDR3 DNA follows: TGTGCCAGCAGCGGCGCCGGGACAGGGGAGACTGAAGCTTTCTTT. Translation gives CASSGAGTGETEAFF.